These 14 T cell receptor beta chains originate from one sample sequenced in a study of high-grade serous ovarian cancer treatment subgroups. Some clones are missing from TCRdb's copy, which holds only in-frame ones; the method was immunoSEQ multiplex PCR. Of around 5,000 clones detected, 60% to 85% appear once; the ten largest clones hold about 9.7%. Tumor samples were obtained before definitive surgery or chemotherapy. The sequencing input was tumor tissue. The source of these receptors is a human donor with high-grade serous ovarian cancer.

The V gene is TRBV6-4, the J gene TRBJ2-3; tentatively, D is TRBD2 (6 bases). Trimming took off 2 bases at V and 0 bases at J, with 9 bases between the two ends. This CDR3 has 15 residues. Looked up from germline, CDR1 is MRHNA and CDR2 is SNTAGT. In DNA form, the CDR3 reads TGTGCCAGCAGTGACGGGGCGGGGAGCACAGATACGCAGTATTTT. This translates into CASSDGAGSTDTQYF.

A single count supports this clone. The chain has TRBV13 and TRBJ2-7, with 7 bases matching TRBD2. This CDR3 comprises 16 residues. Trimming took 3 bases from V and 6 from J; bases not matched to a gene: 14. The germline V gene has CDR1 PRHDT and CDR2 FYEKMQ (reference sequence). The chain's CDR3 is CASSLRPSGVLGEQYF. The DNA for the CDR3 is TGTGCCAGCAGCTTGAGGCCCAGCGGGGTACTCGGCGAGCAGTACTTC.

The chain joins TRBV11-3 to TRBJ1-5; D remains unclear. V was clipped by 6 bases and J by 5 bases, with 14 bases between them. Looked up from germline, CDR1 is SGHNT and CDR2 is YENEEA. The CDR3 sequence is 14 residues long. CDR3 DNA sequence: TGTGCCAGCAGTCGTAACTTACCTTATCAGCCCCAGCATTTT. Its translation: CASSRNLPYQPQHF.

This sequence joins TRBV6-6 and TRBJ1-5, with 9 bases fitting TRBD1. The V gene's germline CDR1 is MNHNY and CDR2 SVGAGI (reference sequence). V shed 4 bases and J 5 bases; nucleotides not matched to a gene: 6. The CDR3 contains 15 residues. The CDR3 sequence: CASSSRTGVHQPQHF. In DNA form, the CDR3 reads TGTGCCAGCAGTTCCCGGACAGGGGTTCATCAGCCCCAGCATTTT.

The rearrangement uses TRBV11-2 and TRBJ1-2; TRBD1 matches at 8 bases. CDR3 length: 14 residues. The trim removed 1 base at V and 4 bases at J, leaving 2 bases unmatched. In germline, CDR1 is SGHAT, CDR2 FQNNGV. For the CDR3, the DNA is TGTGCCAGCAGCTTAGCCAGGGGGCCCTATGGCTACACCTTC. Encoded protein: CASSLARGPYGYTF.

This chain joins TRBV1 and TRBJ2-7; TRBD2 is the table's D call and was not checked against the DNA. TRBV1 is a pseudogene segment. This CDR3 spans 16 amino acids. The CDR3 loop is CTSSQDSGGVSYEQYF. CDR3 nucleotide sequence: TGCACCAGCAGCCAAGATTCGGGGGGAGTAAGCTACGAGCAGTACTTC.

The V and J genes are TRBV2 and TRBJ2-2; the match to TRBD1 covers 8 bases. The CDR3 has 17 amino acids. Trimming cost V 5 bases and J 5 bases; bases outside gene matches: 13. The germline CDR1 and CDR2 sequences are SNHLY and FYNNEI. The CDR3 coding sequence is TGTGCCAGCAGTCATTATAGAGACAGGGGAGGAACCGGGGAGCTGTTTTTT. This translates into CASSHYRDRGGTGELFF. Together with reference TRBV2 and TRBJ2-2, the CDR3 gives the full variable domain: EPEVTQTPSHQVTQMGQEVILRCVPISNHLYFYWYRQILGQKVEFLVSFYNNEISEKSEIFDDQFSVERPDGSNFTLKIRSTKLEDSAMYFCASSHYRDRGGTGELFFGEGSRLTVL.

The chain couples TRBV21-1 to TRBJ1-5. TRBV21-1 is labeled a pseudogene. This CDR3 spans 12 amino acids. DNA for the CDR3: TGTGCCAGCATGCACGTCAATCAGCCCCAGCATTTT. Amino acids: CASMHVNQPQHF.

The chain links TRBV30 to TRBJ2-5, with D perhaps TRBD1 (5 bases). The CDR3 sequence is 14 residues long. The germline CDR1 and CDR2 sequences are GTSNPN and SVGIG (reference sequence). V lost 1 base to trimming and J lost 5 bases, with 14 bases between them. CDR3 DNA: TGTGCCTGGAGTGGAATCAGGGTCGTGGAGACCCAGTACTTC. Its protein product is CAWSGIRVVETQYF.

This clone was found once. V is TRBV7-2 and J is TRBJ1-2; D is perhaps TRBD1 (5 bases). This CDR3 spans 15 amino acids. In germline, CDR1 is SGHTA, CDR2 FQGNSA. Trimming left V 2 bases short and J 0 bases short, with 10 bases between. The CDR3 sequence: CASSLQGAPNYGYTF. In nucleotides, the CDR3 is TGTGCCAGCAGCTTACAGGGCGCTCCTAACTATGGCTACACCTTC. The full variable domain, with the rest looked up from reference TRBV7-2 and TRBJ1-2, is GAGVSQSPSNKVTEKGKDVELRCDPISGHTALYWYRQSLGQGLEFLIYFQGNSAPDKSGLPSDRFSAERTGGSVSTLTIQRTQQEDSAVYLCASSLQGAPNYGYTFGSGTRLTVV.

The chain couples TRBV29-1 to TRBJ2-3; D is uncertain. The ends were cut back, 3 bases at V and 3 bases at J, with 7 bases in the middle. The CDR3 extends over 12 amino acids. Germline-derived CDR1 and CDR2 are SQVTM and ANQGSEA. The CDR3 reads CSVDMSTDTQYF. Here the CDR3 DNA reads TGCAGCGTTGACATGTCGACAGATACGCAGTATTTT.

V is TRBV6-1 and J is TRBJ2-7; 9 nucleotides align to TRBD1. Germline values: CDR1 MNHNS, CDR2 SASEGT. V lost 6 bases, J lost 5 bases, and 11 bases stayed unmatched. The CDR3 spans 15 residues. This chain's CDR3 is CASRMSRTGVHEQYF. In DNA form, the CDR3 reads TGTGCCAGCAGGATGTCAAGGACAGGGGTTCACGAGCAGTACTTC.

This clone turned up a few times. The CDR3 protein is CASSQGWGLLENTIYF. The CDR3 coding sequence is TGCGCCAGCAGCCAAGGTTGGGGACTCTTGGAAAACACCATATATTTT. This rearrangement joins TRBV4-3 to TRBJ1-3, with a weak D call TRBD1 (5 bases). The CDR3 consists of 16 residues. The V gene's germline CDR1 is LGHNA and CDR2 YSLEER. V lost 1 base and J 6 bases, leaving 16 bases between the germline ends.

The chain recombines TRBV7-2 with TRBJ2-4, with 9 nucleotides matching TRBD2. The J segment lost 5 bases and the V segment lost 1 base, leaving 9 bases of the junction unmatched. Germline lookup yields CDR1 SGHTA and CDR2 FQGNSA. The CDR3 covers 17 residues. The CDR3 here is CASSLGSTSGIQNIQYF. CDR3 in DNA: TGTGCCAGCAGCTTAGGGTCGACTAGCGGTATCCAAAACATTCAGTACTTC.